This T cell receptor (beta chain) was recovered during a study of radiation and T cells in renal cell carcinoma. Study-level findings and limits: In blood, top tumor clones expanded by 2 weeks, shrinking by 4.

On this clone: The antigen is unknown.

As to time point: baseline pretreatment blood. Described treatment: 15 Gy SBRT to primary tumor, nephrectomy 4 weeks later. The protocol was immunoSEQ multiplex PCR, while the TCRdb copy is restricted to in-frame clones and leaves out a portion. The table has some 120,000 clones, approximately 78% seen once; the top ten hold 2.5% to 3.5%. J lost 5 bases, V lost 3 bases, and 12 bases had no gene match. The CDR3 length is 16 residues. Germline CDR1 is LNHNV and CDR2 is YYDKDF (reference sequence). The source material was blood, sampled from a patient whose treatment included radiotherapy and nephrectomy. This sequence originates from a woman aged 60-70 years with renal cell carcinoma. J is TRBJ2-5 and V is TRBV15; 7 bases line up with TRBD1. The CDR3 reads CATSSYTGALGETQYF. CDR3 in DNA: TGTGCCACCAGCAGCTACACAGGGGCTCTTGGGGAGACCCAGTACTTC.